Below, 12 T cell receptor beta chains from the same sample are listed, as sequenced in a study of CD8 T cells in ankylosing spondylitis. TCRdb recomputed calls from the 5' RACE reads with MiXCR, one row per CDR3 protein. Seen here are over 30,000 distinct CDR3 sequences, more than 15% observed once, and the top ten hold approximately 50%. Sequencing was carried out using blood. These receptors all stem from a male donor with ankylosing spondylitis or in good health (not recorded which).

The chain has TRBV5-4 and TRBJ2-7; 8 nucleotides align to TRBD1. Trimming took 3 bases from V and 7 from J; bases not matched to a gene: 12. CDR1 SGHNT and CDR2 YYREEE come from the germline V gene (reference sequence). The CDR3 length is 15 residues. CDR3: CASSSRTGPSSEQYF. The CDR3 bases are TGTGCCAGCAGCTCCCGGACAGGGCCCTCTTCGGAGCAGTACTTC.

This clonotype turned up a few times. J is TRBJ1-4 and V is TRBV5-1, with D possibly matching TRBD1 (6 bases). Between the trimmed V and J ends, which lost 4 bases and 8 bases, there was a span of 15 bases. Germline loops: CDR1 SGHRS, CDR2 YFSETQ. This CDR3 has 14 residues. CDR3 coding DNA: TGCGCCAGCAGCCCTCCAGGGGTTCGGGAAAAACTGTTTTTT. It encodes CASSPPGVREKLFF.

This clonotype turned up a few times. The CDR3 is CASSRSGTGELFF. Written as DNA, the CDR3 is TGCGCCAGCAGCCGCAGCGGCACCGGGGAGCTGTTTTTT. The genes are TRBV5-1 and TRBJ2-2, with TRBD2 as a possible D gene (5 bases). This CDR3 is 13 amino acids long. Trimming removed 4 bases from V and 4 bases from J, with 8 bases in between. Germline-derived CDR1 and CDR2 are SGHRS and YFSETQ.

This chain connects TRBV28 to TRBJ1-1; the D is unclear. Germline V lookup: CDR1 MDHEN, CDR2 SYDVKM. CDR3 size: 14 residues. Trimming left V 1 base short and J 4 bases short, with 10 bases between. The CDR3 reads CASSLSLRGTEAFF. The CDR3 nucleotides are TGTGCCAGCAGTTTATCTTTACGGGGCACTGAAGCTTTCTTT.

This clonotype has a handful of counts. J is TRBJ2-2 and V is TRBV12-3 or TRBV12-4; D unclear. CDR3 length: 12 residues. Trimming took 3 bases from V and 3 from J, leaving 2 bases between them. The CDR3 nucleotides read TGTGCCAGCAGTTTTTACACCGGGGAGCTGTTTTTT. Protein sequence: CASSFYTGELFF.

The V and J genes are TRBV14 and TRBJ2-5; TRBD1 matches at 9 bases. V lost 1 base, J lost 8 bases, and 8 bases stayed unmatched. The CDR3 is 15 amino acids. The germline V gene encodes CDR1 SGHDN and CDR2 FVKESK. This CDR3 is CASSQVAGTGQTQYF. The CDR3 DNA reads as TGTGCCAGCAGCCAAGTAGCCGGGACAGGGCAAACCCAGTACTTC.

The CDR3 protein is CASSWRQGYTGELFF. DNA for the CDR3: TGTGCCAGCAGCTGGCGGCAGGGGTACACCGGGGAGCTGTTTTTT. The chain links TRBV7-2 to TRBJ2-2; a weak D match, TRBD1 (6 bases). Germline V gives CDR1 SGHTA, CDR2 FQGNSA. V was shortened by 4 bases and J by 3 bases, with 12 bases between the two germline ends. CDR3 size: 15 residues.

J is TRBJ2-3 and V is TRBV11-2; 8 nucleotides line up with TRBD1. V trimming: 5 bases; J trimming: 6 bases; junction bases outside the gene matches: 13. Per the germline V gene, CDR1 is SGHAT and CDR2 is FQNNGV. The CDR3 contains 16 residues. Here the CDR3 reads CASSHGTGTGADTQYF. In DNA, the CDR3 is TGTGCCAGCAGCCACGGGACCGGGACAGGAGCTGATACGCAGTATTTT.

V gene TRBV6-2 or TRBV6-3 combines with J gene TRBJ2-1, with D tentatively TRBD2 (5 bases). V lost 0 bases, J lost 0 bases, and 15 bases lay in between. The length of the CDR3 is 18 residues. The V gene's germline CDR1 is MNHEY and CDR2 SVGEGT. The CDR3 nucleotides are TGTGCCAGCAGTTACTCGAACAGACTACGAAGCTCCTACAATGAGCAGTTCTTC. Its translation: CASSYSNRLRSSYNEQFF.

V and J are TRBV20-1 and TRBJ2-1; tentative D call: TRBD2 (5 bases). Trimming took 3 bases from V and 7 from J, leaving 10 bases between them. This CDR3 has 12 amino acids. Germline V gene sequence: CDR1 DFQATT, CDR2 SNEGSKA (reference sequence). The CDR3 region has the DNA TGCAGTGCTAGCCCGCGGGTAAATGAGCAGTTCTTC. As protein: CSASPRVNEQFF.

Sample share makes this clonotype medium-sized. The CDR3 reads CASSLYLLNGRSYNEQFF. The CDR3 DNA sequence: TGTGCCAGCAGTCTATACCTCCTTAACGGGAGGTCCTACAATGAGCAGTTCTTC. The V call is TRBV12-3 or TRBV12-4, the J call TRBJ2-1; 7 bases agree with TRBD2. V was clipped by 5 bases and J by 1 base; unmatched bases: 14. This CDR3 spans 18 amino acids.

The chain employs TRBV7-9 and TRBJ1-4; 9 bases are shared with TRBD1. The length of the CDR3 is 15 residues. The germline V gene has CDR1 SEHNR and CDR2 FQNEAQ (reference sequence). V shed 4 bases and J 10 bases; nucleotides not matched to a gene: 10. The CDR3: CASSWRTGEGGKLFF. CDR3 nucleotides: TGTGCCAGCAGCTGGCGGACAGGGGAGGGCGGAAAACTGTTTTTT.